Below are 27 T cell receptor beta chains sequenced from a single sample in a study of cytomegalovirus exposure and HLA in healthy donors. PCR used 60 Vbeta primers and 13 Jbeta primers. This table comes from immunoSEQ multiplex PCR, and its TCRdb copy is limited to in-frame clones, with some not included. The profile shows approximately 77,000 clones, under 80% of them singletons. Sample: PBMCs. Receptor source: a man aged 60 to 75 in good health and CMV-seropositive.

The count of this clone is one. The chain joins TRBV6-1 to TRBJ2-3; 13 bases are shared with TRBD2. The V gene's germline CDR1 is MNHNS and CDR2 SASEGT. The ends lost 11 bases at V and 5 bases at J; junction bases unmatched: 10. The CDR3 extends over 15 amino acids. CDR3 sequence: CAGTSGGAGGDTQYF. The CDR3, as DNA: TGTGCCGGTACTAGCGGGGGGGCCGGGGGAGATACGCAGTATTTT.

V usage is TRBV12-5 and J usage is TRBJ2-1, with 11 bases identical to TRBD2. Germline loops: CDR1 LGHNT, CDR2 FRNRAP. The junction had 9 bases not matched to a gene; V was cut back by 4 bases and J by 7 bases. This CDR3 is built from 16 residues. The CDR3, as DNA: TGTGCTAGTGGTTCTAATCTAGCGGGGGGTCGGAATGAGCAGTTCTTC. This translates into CASGSNLAGGRNEQFF.

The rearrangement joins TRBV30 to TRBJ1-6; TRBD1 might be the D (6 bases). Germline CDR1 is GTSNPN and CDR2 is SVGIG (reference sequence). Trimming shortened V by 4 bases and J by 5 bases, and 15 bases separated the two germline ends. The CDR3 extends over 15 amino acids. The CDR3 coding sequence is TGTGCCTGGAATAGCGGGGGCGTCCATAATTCACCCCTCCACTTT. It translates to CAWNSGGVHNSPLHF.

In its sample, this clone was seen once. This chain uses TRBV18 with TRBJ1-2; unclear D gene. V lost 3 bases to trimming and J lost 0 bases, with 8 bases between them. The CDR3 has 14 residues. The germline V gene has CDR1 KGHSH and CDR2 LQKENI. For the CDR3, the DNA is TGTGCCAGCTCACCCCGCGGTCCTAACTATGGCTACACCTTC. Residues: CASSPRGPNYGYTF. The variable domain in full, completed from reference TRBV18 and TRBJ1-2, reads NAGVMQNPRHLVRRRGQEARLRCSPMKGHSHVYWYRQLPEEGLKFMVYLQKENIIDESGMPKERFSAEFPKEGPSILRIQQVVRGDSAAYFCASSPRGPNYGYTFGSGTRLTVV.

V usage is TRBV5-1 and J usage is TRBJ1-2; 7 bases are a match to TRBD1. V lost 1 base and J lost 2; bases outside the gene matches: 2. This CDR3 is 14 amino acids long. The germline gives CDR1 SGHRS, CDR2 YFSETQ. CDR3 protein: CASSLTGENYGYTF. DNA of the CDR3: TGCGCCAGCAGCTTGACAGGGGAGAACTATGGCTACACCTTC.

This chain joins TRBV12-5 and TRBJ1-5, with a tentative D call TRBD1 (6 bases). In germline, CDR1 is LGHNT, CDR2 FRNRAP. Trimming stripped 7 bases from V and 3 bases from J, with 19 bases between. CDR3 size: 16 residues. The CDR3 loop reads CASVIVTGQTNQPQHF. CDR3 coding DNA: TGTGCTAGTGTTATTGTCACAGGGCAAACCAATCAGCCCCAGCATTTT.

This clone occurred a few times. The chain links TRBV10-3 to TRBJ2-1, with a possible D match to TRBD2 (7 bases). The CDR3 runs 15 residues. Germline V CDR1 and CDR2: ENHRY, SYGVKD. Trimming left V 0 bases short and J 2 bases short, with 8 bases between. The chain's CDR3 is CAISESGGPYNEQFF. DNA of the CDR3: TGTGCCATCAGTGAGTCGGGGGGGCCCTACAATGAGCAGTTCTTC.

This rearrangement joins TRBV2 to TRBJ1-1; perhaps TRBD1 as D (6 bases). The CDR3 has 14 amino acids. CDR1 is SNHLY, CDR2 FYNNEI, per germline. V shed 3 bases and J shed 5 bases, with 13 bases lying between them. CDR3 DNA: TGTGCCAGCAGTGATGTGGCGGGGGCAACTGAAGCTTTCTTT. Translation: CASSDVAGATEAFF.

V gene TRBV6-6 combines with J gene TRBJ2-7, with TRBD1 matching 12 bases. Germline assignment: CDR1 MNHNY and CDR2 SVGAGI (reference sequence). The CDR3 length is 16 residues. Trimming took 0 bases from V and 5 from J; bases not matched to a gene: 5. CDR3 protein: CASSYSGTGGGDEQYF. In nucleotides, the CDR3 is TGTGCCAGCAGTTACTCAGGGACAGGGGGCGGCGACGAGCAGTACTTC.

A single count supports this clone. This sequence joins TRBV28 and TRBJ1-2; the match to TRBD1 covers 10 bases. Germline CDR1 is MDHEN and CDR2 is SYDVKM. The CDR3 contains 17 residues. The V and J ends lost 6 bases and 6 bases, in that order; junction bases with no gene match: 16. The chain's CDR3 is CASSGMTGGYRLNGYTF. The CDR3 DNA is TGTGCCAGCAGCGGAATGACAGGGGGCTACAGGCTCAATGGCTACACCTTC.

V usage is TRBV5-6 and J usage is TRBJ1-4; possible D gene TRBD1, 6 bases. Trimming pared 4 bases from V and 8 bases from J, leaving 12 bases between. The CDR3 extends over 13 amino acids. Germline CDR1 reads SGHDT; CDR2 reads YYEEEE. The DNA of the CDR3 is TGTGCCAGCAGCGGGGGCGACTGGGAAAAACTGTTTTTT. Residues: CASSGGDWEKLFF. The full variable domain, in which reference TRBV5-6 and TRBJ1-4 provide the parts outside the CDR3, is DAGVTQSPTHLIKTRGQQVTLRCSPKSGHDTVSWYQQALGQGPQFIFQYYEEEERQRGNFPDRFSGHQFPNYSSELNVNALLLGDSALYLCASSGGDWEKLFFGSGTQLSVL.

The DNA for the CDR3 is TGTGCCAGCAGCTTGTCGGGCAGGGGCACGAACACTGAAGCTTTCTTT. As protein: CASSLSGRGTNTEAFF. This sequence joins TRBV5-4 and TRBJ1-1; TRBD1 is a possible D gene (6 bases). CDR1 and CDR2 from the germline V gene are SGHNT and YYREEE (reference sequence). The CDR3 length is 16 residues. Deletions cut 1 base from V and 1 base from J, with 14 bases between.

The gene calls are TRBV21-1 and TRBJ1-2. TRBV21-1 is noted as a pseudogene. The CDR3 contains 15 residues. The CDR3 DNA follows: TGTGCCAGCAGCAAAGATAAGAATCGGAGCTATGGCTACACCTTC. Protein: CASSKDKNRSYGYTF.

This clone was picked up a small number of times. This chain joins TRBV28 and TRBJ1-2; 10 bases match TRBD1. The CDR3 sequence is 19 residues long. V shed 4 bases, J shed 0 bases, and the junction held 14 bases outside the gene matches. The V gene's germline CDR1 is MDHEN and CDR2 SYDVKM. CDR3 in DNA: TGTGCCAGCAGTTCCCGTAGACAGGGGGCTTATTCTGCTAACTATGGCTACACCTTC. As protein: CASSSRRQGAYSANYGYTF.

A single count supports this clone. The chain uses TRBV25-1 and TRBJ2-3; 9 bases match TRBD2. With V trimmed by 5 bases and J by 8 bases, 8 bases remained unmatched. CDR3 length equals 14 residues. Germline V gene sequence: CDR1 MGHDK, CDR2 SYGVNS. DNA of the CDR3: TGTGCCAGCAGTTTCCGGACTAGCGCGACTACGCAGTATTTT. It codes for CASSFRTSATTQYF.

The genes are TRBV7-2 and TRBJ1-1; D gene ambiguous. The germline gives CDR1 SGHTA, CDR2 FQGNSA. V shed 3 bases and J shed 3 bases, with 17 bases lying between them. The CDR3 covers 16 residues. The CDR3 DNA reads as TGTGCCAGCAGCTTCGCCCGTGAGGTTGTTTACACTGAAGCTTTCTTT. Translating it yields CASSFAREVVYTEAFF.

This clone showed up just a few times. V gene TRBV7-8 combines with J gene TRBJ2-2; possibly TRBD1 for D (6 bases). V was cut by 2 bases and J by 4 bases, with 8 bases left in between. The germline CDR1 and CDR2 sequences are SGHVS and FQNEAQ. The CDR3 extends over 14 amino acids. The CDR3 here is CASSLIGGTGELFF. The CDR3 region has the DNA TGTGCCAGCAGCTTAATAGGGGGCACCGGGGAGCTGTTTTTT.

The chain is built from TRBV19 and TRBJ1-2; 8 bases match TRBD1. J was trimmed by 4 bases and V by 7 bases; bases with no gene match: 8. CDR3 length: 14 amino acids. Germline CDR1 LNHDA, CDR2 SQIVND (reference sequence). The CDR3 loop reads CASTPAGGTYGYTF. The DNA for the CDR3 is TGTGCCAGTACCCCGGCAGGGGGCACCTATGGCTACACCTTC.

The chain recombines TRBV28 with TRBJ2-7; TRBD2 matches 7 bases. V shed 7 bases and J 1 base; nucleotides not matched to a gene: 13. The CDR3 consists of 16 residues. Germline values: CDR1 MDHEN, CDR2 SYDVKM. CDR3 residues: CASTISGGGPSYEQYF. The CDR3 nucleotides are TGTGCCAGCACCATTTCGGGGGGAGGGCCGTCCTACGAGCAGTACTTC.

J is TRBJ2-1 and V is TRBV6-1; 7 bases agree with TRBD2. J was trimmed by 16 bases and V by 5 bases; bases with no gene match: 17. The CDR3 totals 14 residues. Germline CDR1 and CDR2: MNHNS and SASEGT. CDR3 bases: TGTGCCAGCAGTACTGCCGGAAAGGGGACTATAAAATTCTTC. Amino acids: CASSTAGKGTIKFF.

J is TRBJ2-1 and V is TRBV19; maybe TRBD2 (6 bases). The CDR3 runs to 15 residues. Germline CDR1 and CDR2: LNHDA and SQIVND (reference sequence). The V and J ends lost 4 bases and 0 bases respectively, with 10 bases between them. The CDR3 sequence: CASSTPGVSYNEQFF. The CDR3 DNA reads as TGTGCCAGTAGTACCCCGGGAGTCTCCTACAATGAGCAGTTCTTC.

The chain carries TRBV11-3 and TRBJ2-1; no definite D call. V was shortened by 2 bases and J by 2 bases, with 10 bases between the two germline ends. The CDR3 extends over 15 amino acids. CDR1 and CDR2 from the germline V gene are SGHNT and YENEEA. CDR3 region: CASSLRRGAYNEQFF. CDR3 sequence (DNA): TGTGCCAGCAGCTTACGCCGCGGCGCCTACAATGAGCAGTTCTTC.

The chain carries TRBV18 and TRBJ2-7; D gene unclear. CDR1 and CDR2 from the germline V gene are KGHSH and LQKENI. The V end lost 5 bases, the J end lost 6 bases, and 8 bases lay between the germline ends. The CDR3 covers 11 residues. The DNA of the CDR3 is TGTGCCAGCTCAGAAGCCCTCGAGCAGTACTTC. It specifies CASSEALEQYF.

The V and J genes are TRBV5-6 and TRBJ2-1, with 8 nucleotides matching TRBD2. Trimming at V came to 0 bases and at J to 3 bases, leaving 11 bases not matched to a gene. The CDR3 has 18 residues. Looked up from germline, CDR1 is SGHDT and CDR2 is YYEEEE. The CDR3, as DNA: TGTGCCAGCAGCTTGGGGGAACGGGCGGGAGGACTCTACAATGAGCAGTTCTTC. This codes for CASSLGERAGGLYNEQFF.

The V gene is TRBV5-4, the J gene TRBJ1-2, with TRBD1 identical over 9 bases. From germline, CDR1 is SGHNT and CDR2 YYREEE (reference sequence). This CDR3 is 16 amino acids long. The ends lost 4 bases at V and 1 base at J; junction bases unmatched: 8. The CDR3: CASSGPLDRGNYGYTF. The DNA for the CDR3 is TGTGCCAGCAGCGGCCCTTTGGACAGGGGTAACTATGGCTACACCTTC.

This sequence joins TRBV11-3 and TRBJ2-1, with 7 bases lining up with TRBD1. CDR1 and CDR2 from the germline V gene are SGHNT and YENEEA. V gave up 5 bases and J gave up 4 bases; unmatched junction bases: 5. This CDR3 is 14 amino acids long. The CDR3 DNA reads TGTGCCAGCAGCCCCCCGACAGGGTACAATGAGCAGTTCTTC. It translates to CASSPPTGYNEQFF.

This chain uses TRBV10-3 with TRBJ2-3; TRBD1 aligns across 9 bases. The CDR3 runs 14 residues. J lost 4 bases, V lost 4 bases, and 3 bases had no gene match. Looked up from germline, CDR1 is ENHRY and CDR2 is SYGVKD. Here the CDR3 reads CAISGDRVSDTQYF. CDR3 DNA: TGTGCCATCAGTGGGGACAGGGTATCAGATACGCAGTATTTT.